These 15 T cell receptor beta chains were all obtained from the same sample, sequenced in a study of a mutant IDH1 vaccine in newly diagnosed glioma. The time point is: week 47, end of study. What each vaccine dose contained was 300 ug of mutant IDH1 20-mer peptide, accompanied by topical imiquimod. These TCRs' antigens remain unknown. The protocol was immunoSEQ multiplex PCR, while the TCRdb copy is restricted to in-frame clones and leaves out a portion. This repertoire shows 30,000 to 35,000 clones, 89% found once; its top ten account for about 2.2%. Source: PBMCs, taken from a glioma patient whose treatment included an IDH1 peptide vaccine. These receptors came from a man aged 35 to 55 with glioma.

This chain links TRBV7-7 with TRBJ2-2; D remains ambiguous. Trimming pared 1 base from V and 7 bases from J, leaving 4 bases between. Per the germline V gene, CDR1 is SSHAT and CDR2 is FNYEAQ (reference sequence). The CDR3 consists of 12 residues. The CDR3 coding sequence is TGTGCCAGCAGCTTAGACAACGGGGAGCTGTTTTTT. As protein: CASSLDNGELFF.

CDR3 protein: CASSSWGGWASGSDEQFF. DNA of the CDR3: TGTGCCAGCAGTTCCTGGGGGGGTTGGGCTAGCGGGAGCGATGAGCAGTTCTTC. The rearrangement joins TRBV28 to TRBJ2-1; 10 nucleotides match TRBD2. The CDR3 covers 18 residues. Germline CDR1 is MDHEN and CDR2 is SYDVKM. With 4 bases clipped from V and 8 bases from J, the junction kept 17 bases outside the gene matches.

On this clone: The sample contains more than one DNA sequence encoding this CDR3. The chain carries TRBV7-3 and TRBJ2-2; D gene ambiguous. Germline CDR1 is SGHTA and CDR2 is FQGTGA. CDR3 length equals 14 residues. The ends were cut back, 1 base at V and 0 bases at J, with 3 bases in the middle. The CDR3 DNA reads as TGTGCCAGCAGCTTAAACTCGAACACCGGGGAGCTGTTTTTT. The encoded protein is CASSLNSNTGELFF.

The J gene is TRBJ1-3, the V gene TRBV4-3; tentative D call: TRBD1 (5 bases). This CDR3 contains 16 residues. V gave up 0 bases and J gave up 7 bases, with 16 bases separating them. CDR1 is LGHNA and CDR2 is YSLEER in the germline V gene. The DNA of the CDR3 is TGCGCCAGCAGCCAAGATCACCAGGGTCTTAGTAACACCATATATTTT. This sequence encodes CASSQDHQGLSNTIYF.

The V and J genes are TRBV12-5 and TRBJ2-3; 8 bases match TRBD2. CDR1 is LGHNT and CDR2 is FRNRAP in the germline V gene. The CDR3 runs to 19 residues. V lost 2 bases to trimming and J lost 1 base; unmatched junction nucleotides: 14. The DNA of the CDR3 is TGTGCTAGTGGTTTGATTTCTGGGGTAGGGACTAGTGGCACAGATACGCAGTATTTT. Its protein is CASGLISGVGTSGTDTQYF.

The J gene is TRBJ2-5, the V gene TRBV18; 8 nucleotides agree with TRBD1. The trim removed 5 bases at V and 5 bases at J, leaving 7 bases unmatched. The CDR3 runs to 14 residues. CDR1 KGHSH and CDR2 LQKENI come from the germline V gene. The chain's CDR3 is CASSRQGAKETQYF. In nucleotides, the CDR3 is TGTGCCAGCTCAAGGCAGGGGGCGAAGGAGACCCAGTACTTC.

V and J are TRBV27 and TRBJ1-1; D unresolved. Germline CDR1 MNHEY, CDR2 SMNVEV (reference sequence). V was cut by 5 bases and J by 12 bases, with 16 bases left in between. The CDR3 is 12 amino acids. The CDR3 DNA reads TGTGCCAGCAGTCATGATCCGCCCGTGACTTTCTTT. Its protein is CASSHDPPVTFF.

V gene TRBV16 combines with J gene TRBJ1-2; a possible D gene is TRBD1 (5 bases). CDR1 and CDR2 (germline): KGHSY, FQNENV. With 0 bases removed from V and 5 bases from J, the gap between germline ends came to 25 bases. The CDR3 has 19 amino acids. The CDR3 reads CASSQSNSRTLTGGYGYTF. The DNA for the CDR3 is TGTGCCAGCAGCCAATCGAACTCAAGGACCCTCACCGGGGGTTATGGCTACACCTTC.

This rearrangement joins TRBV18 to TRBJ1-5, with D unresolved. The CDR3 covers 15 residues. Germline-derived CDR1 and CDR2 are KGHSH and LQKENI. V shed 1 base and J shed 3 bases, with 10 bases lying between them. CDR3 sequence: CASSPLGVLNQPQHF. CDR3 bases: TGTGCCAGCTCACCACTCGGGGTACTCAATCAGCCCCAGCATTTT.

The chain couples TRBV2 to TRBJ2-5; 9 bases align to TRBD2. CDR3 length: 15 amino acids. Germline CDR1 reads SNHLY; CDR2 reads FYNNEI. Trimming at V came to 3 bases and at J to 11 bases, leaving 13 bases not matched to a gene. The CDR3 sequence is CASSDPGTSPREQYF. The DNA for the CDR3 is TGTGCCAGCAGTGACCCCGGGACTAGCCCAAGGGAGCAGTACTTC.

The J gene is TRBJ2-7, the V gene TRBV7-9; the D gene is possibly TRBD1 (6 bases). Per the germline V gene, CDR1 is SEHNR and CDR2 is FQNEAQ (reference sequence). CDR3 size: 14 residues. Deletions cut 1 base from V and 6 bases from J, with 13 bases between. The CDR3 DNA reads TGTGCCAGCAGCTTAGAAAGGCCCAGGGGCGAGCAGTACGTC. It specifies CASSLERPRGEQYV.

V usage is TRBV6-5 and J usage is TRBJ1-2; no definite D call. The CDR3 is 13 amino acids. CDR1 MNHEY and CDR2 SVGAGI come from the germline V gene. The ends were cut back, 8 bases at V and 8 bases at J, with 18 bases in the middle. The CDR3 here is CASFHRAAGGYTF. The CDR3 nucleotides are TGTGCCAGCTTCCACAGAGCCGCGGGAGGCTACACCTTC.

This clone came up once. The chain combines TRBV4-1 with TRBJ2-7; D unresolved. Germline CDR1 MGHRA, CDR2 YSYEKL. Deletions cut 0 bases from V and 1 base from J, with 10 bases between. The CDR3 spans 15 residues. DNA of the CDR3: TGCGCCAGCAGCCAAGAGGACGGCGGTTCCTACGAGCAGTACTTC. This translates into CASSQEDGGSYEQYF.

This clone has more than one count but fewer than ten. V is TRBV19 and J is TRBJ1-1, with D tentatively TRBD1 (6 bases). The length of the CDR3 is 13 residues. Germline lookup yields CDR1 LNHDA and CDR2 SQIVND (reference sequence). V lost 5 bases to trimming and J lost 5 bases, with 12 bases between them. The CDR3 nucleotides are TGTGCCAGTAGTCAGACCCAGGGGACTGAAGCTTTCTTT. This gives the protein CASSQTQGTEAFF.

The CDR3 DNA follows: TGTGCCAGCTCAAGCTCTCAGGGGATGGAAGCTGGCTACACCTTC. It codes for CASSSSQGMEAGYTF. The rearrangement uses TRBV18 and TRBJ1-2; perhaps TRBD1 as D (6 bases). The CDR3 sequence is 15 residues long. Germline lookup yields CDR1 KGHSH and CDR2 LQKENI. Trimming took 5 bases from V and 7 from J, leaving 20 bases between them.